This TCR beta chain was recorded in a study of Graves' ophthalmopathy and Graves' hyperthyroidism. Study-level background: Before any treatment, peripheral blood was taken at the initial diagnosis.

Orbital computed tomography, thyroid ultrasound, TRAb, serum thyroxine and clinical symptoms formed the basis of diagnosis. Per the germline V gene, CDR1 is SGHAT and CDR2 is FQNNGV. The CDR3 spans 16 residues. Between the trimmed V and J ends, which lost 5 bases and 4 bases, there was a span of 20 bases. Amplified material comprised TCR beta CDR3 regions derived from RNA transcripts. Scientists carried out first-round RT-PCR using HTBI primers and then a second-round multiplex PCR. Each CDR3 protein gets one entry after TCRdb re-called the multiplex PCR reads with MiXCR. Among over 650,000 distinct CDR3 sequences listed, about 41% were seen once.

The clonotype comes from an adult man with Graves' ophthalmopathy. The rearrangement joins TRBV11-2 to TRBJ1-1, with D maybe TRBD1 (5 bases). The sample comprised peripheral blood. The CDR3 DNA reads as TGTGCCAGCAGCCCTTTCCTCAGGGAAGGTCGCACTGAAGCTTTCTTT. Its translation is CASSPFLREGRTEAFF.